This T cell receptor beta chain stems from a study of CD8 T cells in Susac syndrome. Reverse transcription of roughly 0.45 to 1 ug RNA was performed with random hexamers. Amplification of TCR beta CDR3 across 54 Vbeta and 13 Jbeta was performed with immunoSEQ multiplex PCR. One entry per CDR3 protein results from TCRdb running MiXCR on the immunoSEQ multiplex PCR reads. Counted here are about 120,000 distinct CDR3 sequences, 94% occurring once; the ten biggest clones make up 0.095% to 0.1%. TCR beta sequencing was performed on blood CD8+ and CD4+ T cells. The control participants were healthy donors, and these controls were matched with respect to both age and sex. The CDR3 spans 12 residues. Trimming removed 11 bases at V and 2 bases at J, with 12 bases between. Germline values: CDR1 MDHEN, CDR2 SYDVKM.

The chain has TRBV28 and TRBJ1-2; maybe TRBD1 (5 bases). The receptor was derived from a human donor in good health. Material: CD4+ T cells from PBMCs. This chain's CDR3 is CAAGGSNYGYTF. In DNA form, the CDR3 reads TGTGCCGCGGGGGGTTCCAACTATGGCTACACCTTC.